This T cell receptor (beta chain) comes out of a study of blood T cell repertoires in COVID-19. Background on the study: The cDNA or gDNA used as material had been derived from T cells, B-cell-depleted T cells, or PBMCs.

Seattle cases were enrolled at active infection and followed longitudinally. V gave up 2 bases and J gave up 8 bases; unmatched junction bases: 13. The CDR3 extends over 17 amino acids. Germline assignment: CDR1 GTSNPN and CDR2 SVGIG (reference sequence). Here immunoSEQ multiplex PCR was the method, and the copy in TCRdb shows in-frame clones only, minus some. The sample holds about 70,000 clones, roughly 80% seen once. The specimen sequenced was peripheral blood. This chain connects TRBV30 to TRBJ2-1; 12 nucleotides line up with TRBD2. This sequence originates from a man younger than 40 with COVID-19, enrolled during active disease. The CDR3 reads CAWSPGVLAGGGYEQFF. CDR3 DNA: TGTGCCTGGAGTCCTGGGGTCCTAGCGGGAGGGGGCTATGAGCAGTTCTTC.